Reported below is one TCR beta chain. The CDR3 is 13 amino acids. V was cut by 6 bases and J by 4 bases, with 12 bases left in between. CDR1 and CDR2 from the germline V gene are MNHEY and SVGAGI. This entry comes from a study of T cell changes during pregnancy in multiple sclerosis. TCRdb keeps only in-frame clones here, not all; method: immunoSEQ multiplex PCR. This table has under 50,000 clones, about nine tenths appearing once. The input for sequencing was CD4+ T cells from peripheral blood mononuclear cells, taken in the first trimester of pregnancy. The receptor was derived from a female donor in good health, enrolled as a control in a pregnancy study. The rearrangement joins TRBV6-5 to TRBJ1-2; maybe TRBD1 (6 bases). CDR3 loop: CASSRRGGYGYTF. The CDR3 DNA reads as TGTGCCAGCAGCAGGCGAGGGGGCTATGGCTACACCTTC.